This T cell receptor beta chain emerged from a study of beta chain features in type 1 diabetes. Overall study: Comparable age, gender and cell yields were observed in patients relative to healthy donors.

Whole-study findings and limits: Researchers report that Type 1 diabetes patients had moderately but significantly shorter TCRB CDR3s across all four CD4+ subsets. Type 1 diabetes patients had fewer VDJ junction insertions and more deletions. Patients showed naive, central memory and Treg TCRB repertoires that appeared more similar than those of healthy donors.

Germline V gene lookup returns CDR1 SEHNR and CDR2 FQNEAQ (reference sequence). With 8 bases clipped from V and 7 bases from J, the junction kept 12 bases outside the gene matches. The CDR3 runs to 15 residues. Reverse transcribing all isolated RNA meant expressed TCRB transcripts were sequenced. Generated by immunoSEQ multiplex PCR, the TCRdb table keeps only in-frame clones and is missing some. The repertoire holds 200,000 to 250,000 clones, with 11% to 15% as singletons. Using CD45RO/CCR7/CD25/CD127/CD95/CD27, CD4+ naive, central memory, regulatory and stem cell-like memory cells were sorted. This clone was counted between two and nine times. The target antigen is unknown.

The specimen was naive CD4+ T cells from blood. The receptor was derived from a man under 40 with type 1 diabetes. This sequence joins TRBV7-9 and TRBJ2-1; TRBD2 agrees at 9 bases. CDR3 DNA sequence: TGTGCCAGCCGGCGCGGGAGGGCCGGGGCTAATGAGCAGTTCTTC. This codes for CASRRGRAGANEQFF.